One sample yielded the 4 T cell receptor beta chains listed below, sequenced in a study of shared clonotypes between healthy human individuals. The assay was immunoSEQ multiplex PCR, and TCRdb's table has in-frame clones only and misses some. Among about 2 million clones listed, roughly 95% were seen once. CD45RO-negative, CCR7-positively selected cells formed the naive CD8 fraction, excluding terminally differentiated effector memory CD45RA+ cells. Sample: naive CD8+ T cells sorted from blood. The receptors originated from a man younger than 30 in good health.

Points on this clone: Additional DNA sequences in this sample encode the identical CDR3. The chain employs TRBV5-1 and TRBJ2-7; 9 bases agree with TRBD1. This CDR3 has 15 residues. Germline lookup yields CDR1 SGHRS and CDR2 YFSETQ. Trimming at V came to 0 bases and at J to 3 bases, leaving 4 bases not matched to a gene. In nucleotides, the CDR3 is TGCGCCAGCAGCTTGGAAGGGACAGGGTACTACGAGCAGTACTTC. Translated: CASSLEGTGYYEQYF.

The rearrangement joins TRBV6-8 to TRBJ2-7; possible D gene TRBD2, 5 bases. Germline V CDR1 and CDR2: MNHGY, SAAAGT. V shed 9 bases and J shed 3 bases, with 12 bases lying between them. This CDR3 region has 12 residues. The DNA of the CDR3 is TGTGCCAGGAGCGGAGGTTACTACGAGCAGTACTTC. Protein sequence: CARSGGYYEQYF.

This chain links TRBV11-2 with TRBJ2-2; 8 nucleotides match TRBD2. From germline, CDR1 is SGHAT and CDR2 FQNNGV. The CDR3 consists of 17 residues. V dropped 1 base and J dropped 4; count of bases not matched to a gene: 8. As DNA, the CDR3 is TGTGCCAGCAGCTTAGGTCGGGGGGGCCTCAGCACCGGGGAGCTGTTTTTT. It codes for CASSLGRGGLSTGELFF. The full variable domain, in which reference TRBV11-2 and TRBJ2-2 provide the parts outside the CDR3, is EAGVAQSPRYKIIEKRQSVAFWCNPISGHATLYWYQQILGQGPKLLIQFQNNGVVDDSQLPKDRFSAERLKGVDSTLKIQPAKLEDSAVYLCASSLGRGGLSTGELFFGEGSRLTVL.

The DNA of the CDR3 is TGCGCCAGCAGCCTTGGACTATCCTACGAGCAGTACTTC. This codes for CASSLGLSYEQYF. The rearrangement uses TRBV4-3 and TRBJ2-5, with D possibly being TRBD2 (6 bases). The end of the DNA fits TRBJ2-7 better, so the J call may be wrong. CDR1 is LGHNA, CDR2 YSLEER, per germline. This CDR3 is 13 amino acids long.